This T cell receptor (beta chain) was sequenced in a study of T cell responses to AZD1222 COVID-19 vaccine (TCRdb year 2021). General notes on the study: AZD1222 recipients whose second dose came at about 4 weeks and those whose second dose came at about 12 weeks were combined into one group, since spike-specific TCR depth and breadth did not differ between the two schedules. TCR sequencing was performed for 230 to 250 trial participants, of whom about 210 were given two doses of AZD1222 and some 26 were given two doses of MenACWY control vaccine. Trial participants were enrolled into age subgroups of 18-55, 56-69 and 70-plus years, which contained about 160, 30 and 59 TCR-sequenced participants, respectively. The paper as a whole reports these results and caveats: CD4 TCRs associated with the vaccine covered the entire spike protein, and the dominant responses were in regions 160-218 and 743-854. Because no day 14 peak-response samples were available, repertoires were characterized only after the peak T cell response. Nearly half of unique spike-specific TCRs reportedly recognized epitopes outside regions mutated in the B.1.351 and B.1.1.7 variants. In the small 56-69-year group, the increase in depth fell short of significance, most likely because of low power. Most participants were white British and females outnumbered males, and the authors suggested that clonal diversity may have been underestimated. Conclusions about previously exposed vaccinees are limited, since just five to seven AZD1222 recipients were seropositive for SARS-CoV-2 at baseline. A significant rise in spike-specific TCR breadth and depth was observed after two AZD1222 doses relative to day 0 and relative to MenACWY recipients.

The germline ends are 9 bases apart after V is trimmed by 4 bases and J by 2 bases. The CDR3 runs 14 amino acids, cysteine and phenylalanine included. Only the CDR3 part of the read is kept: 42 bases, read in frame from the first base. Via the germline V gene, CDR1 is MNHEY and CDR2 SVGEGT. This clone was observed once. What this receptor recognizes is not known. No base quality information exists; no much larger clone differs at one position. The CDR3 regions of human TCRbeta chains were analyzed by immunosequencing. Turning to the authors' computational methods: Repertoire TCRs were matched against a reference library of SARS-CoV-2-specific TCRs generated with the MIRA antigen-specificity platform. Breadth was defined as the fraction of unique TCRs that were SARS-CoV-2-associated. Depth was defined as the fraction of total T cells that were SARS-CoV-2-associated. Using the MIRA data, every spike-specific TCR was mapped to the spike region that the TCR reacted to and assigned to either a CD4 or a CD8 class. Log10-transformed breadth and depth values were compared by one-way ANOVA with Sidak's multiple comparisons tests. Drawn from immuneACCESS, this table holds only the in-frame rearrangements with V and J called that TCRdb kept. Clones are partly lost; checked studies trace under half to an unresolved V gene and leave the rest unexplained. V and J calls plus clone size are reproduced from that table; the DNA served to infer D and trimming. This sample gives under 130,000 clones in total; under 95% of them show up just once. Together, the top ten hold 1.2% of the sample.

The sample's time point label, decoded: baseline before first vaccination. Vaccinee samples were obtained from the UK trials COV001 and COV002, which included a single-blind randomized controlled phase 2/3 trial of AZD1222 (ChAdOx1 nCoV-19) in healthy adults. For TCRbeta chain sequencing, PBMC samples were collected from trial participants at day 0 and at day 28 after the second dose. Sequenced here: peripheral blood, sampled on day 0 of AZD1222 vaccination. The V gene is TRBV6-2 or TRBV6-3 and the J gene is TRBJ1-3, with no confident D gene call. This TCR was recovered from an adult in good health. In nucleotides, the sequence is TGTGCCAGCAGTTCGGGTATCGCTGGAAACACCATATATTTT. Its product reads: CASSSGIAGNTIYF.